This is a list of T cell receptor beta chains from one sample in a study of human T cells and chemical hapten exposure. MiXCR, applied by TCRdb to the RACE reads, yields one record per CDR3 protein. This table has under 120,000 distinct CDR3 sequences, approximately 11% appearing once. The sequencing used whole blood, collected in connection with sensitization to the hapten diphenylcyclopropenone (DPC). These TCRs come from a woman aged 40-49 years with alopecia areata. Some clones in this sample may be carry-over from other donors' samples. The conserved cysteine and the conserved F or W are not part of the CDR3 here.

V | CDR3
TRBV7-2 | ASSSAPGSGANVLT
TRBV28 | ASSFGRPQETQY
TRBV3-1 | ASSTQGGANVLT
TRBV3-1 | ASSQVSSYNSPLH
TRBV5-4 | ASSLDGSGANVLT
TRBV6-5 | ASTRWQGNSPLH
TRBV7-2 | ASSLASGITDTQY
TRBV18 | ASSPSGQGYEQY
TRBV27 | ASSLGGRDGYT
TRBV20-1 | SGPSGGNTEAF
TRBV20-1 | SAIAMTVRVDEQY
TRBV6-1 | ASSTRDSWATEAF
TRBV7-9 | ASSSEGQAGAEAF
TRBV12-3/TRBV12-4 | ASTLAGAARSNEQF
TRBV20-1 | SASLSGTRRETQY
TRBV19 | ASSPGWGTDTQY
TRBV7-9 | ASSQIEWGYT
TRBV7-9 | ASMGDYTEAF
TRBV7-9 | ASSFGTGGWTEAF
TRBV18 | ASSPPRTGSSYEQY
TRBV4-3 | ASSQDNWAGEQY
TRBV20-1 | SARDPYGEGTPLH
TRBV18 | ASSPQAGGRPGEQF
TRBV28 | ASSPTPRAGGPGEQF
TRBV18 | ASLVTDTQY
TRBV3-1 | ASSRDSGSRGYT
TRBV6-1 | ASSEGAGGPKTQY